These 27 T cell receptor beta chains were sequenced from one sample in a study of tumor T cells in aggressive B-cell lymphoma. Generated by immunoSEQ multiplex PCR, the TCRdb table keeps only in-frame clones and is missing some. Here the sample spans about 4,400 clones, about 84% being singletons. The sequencing sample was made of tumor tissue. The source of these receptors is an adult with diffuse large B cell lymphoma.

V is TRBV28 and J is TRBJ1-1; D not resolved. Germline V gives CDR1 MDHEN, CDR2 SYDVKM. The germline V and J ends were trimmed by 5 bases and 0 bases, with 13 bases remaining between them. CDR3 size: 15 residues. CDR3 DNA: TGTGCCAGCAGTGGGCTTCGAACGATGAACACTGAAGCTTTCTTT. It is translated as CASSGLRTMNTEAFF.

V gene TRBV28 combines with J gene TRBJ2-1; TRBD2 agrees at 9 bases. Germline V gene lookup returns CDR1 MDHEN and CDR2 SYDVKM. The length of the CDR3 is 16 residues. Unmatched junction bases numbered 10, after V lost 6 bases and J lost 4 bases. The chain's CDR3 is CASSTRGGGKYNEQFF. The CDR3 region has the DNA TGTGCCAGCAGCACCCGCGGGGGGGGGAAATACAATGAGCAGTTCTTC. Based on the CDR3 plus reference TRBV28 and TRBJ2-1, the full variable domain is DVKVTQSSRYLVKRTGEKVFLECVQDMDHENMFWYRQDPGLGLRLIYFSYDVKMKEKGDIPEGYSVSREKKERFSLILESASTNQTSMYLCASSTRGGGKYNEQFFGPGTRLTVL.

The chain links TRBV11-2 to TRBJ2-7; TRBD1 might be the D (6 bases). Germline CDR1 is SGHAT and CDR2 is FQNNGV. The CDR3 runs to 15 residues. The V end was cut by 5 bases, the J end by 4 bases, with 18 bases between. The CDR3 DNA reads as TGTGCCAGCAGCCCCTCACAGGGAACCTTTTACGAGCAGTACTTC. This encodes CASSPSQGTFYEQYF.

V and J are TRBV7-2 and TRBJ1-1, with D maybe TRBD1 (6 bases). This CDR3 contains 15 residues. Germline V gene lookup returns CDR1 SGHTA and CDR2 FQGNSA. The V end lost 4 bases, the J end lost 3 bases, and 15 bases lay between the germline ends. The CDR3 DNA reads TGTGCCAGCAGCTCTTGGGGGGGGCGGCACACTGAAGCTTTCTTT. This translates into CASSSWGGRHTEAFF.

The chain has TRBV10-3 and TRBJ1-5; possible D gene TRBD1, 5 bases. The germline CDR1 and CDR2 sequences are ENHRY and SYGVKD. V was pared by 8 bases and J by 0 bases, with 14 bases between. This CDR3 has 15 amino acids. In nucleotides, the CDR3 is TGTGCCATCTCTCCCCAGGGTTATAGCAATCAGCCCCAGCATTTT. This translates into CAISPQGYSNQPQHF.

The chain carries TRBV11-2 and TRBJ1-1; 7 bases fit TRBD1. Per germline, CDR1 SGHAT and CDR2 FQNNGV. V was clipped by 5 bases and J by 5 bases; unmatched bases: 5. The CDR3 sequence is 13 residues long. The CDR3 nucleotides are TGTGCCAGCAGCGTGACAGGGATGACTGAAGCTTTCTTT. Protein product: CASSVTGMTEAFF.

V and J are TRBV7-2 and TRBJ1-6; 7 bases align to TRBD1. Germline CDR1 is SGHTA and CDR2 is FQGNSA. J was trimmed by 5 bases and V by 2 bases; bases with no gene match: 6. The CDR3 has 16 residues. CDR3 protein: CASSLRPGGNNSPLHF. The CDR3, as DNA: TGTGCCAGCAGCTTAAGGCCAGGGGGAAATAATTCACCCCTCCACTTT.

V usage is TRBV30 and J usage is TRBJ1-1, with D possibly matching TRBD1 (5 bases). This CDR3 comprises 13 residues. Per germline, CDR1 GTSNPN and CDR2 SVGIG (reference sequence). V was trimmed by 2 bases and J by 1 base, leaving 8 bases between them. The CDR3 reads CAWSIRANTEAFF. CDR3 sequence (DNA): TGTGCCTGGAGTATCAGGGCGAACACTGAAGCTTTCTTT.

The rearrangement uses TRBV28 and TRBJ2-3; 11 bases fit TRBD2. The CDR3 runs to 15 residues. Germline values: CDR1 MDHEN, CDR2 SYDVKM. J gave up 1 base and V 5 bases, and 2 bases lay outside the gene matches. In nucleotides, the CDR3 is TGTGCCAGCAGTGGGACTAGCGGAGGCACAGATACGCAGTATTTT. Protein sequence: CASSGTSGGTDTQYF. The full variable domain, rest sourced from reference TRBV28 and TRBJ2-3, is DVKVTQSSRYLVKRTGEKVFLECVQDMDHENMFWYRQDPGLGLRLIYFSYDVKMKEKGDIPEGYSVSREKKERFSLILESASTNQTSMYLCASSGTSGGTDTQYFGPGTRLTVL.

This clone was counted a few times. This chain connects TRBV10-1 to TRBJ1-4; D not resolved. There are 13 residues in the CDR3. CDR1 and CDR2 from the germline V gene are WNHNN and SYGVQD (reference sequence). V was clipped by 3 bases and J by 4 bases, with 6 bases between them. The DNA for the CDR3 is TGCGCCAGCAGTGAAACAGATAATGAAAAACTGTTTTTT. It is translated as CASSETDNEKLFF.

The chain couples TRBV2 to TRBJ1-1; D uncertain. Germline V gives CDR1 SNHLY, CDR2 FYNNEI. The CDR3 covers 14 residues. The germline V and J ends were trimmed by 8 bases and 3 bases, with 16 bases remaining between them. The CDR3 sequence is CASGRGEYYTEAFF. DNA of the CDR3: TGTGCCAGCGGGAGAGGCGAGTACTACACTGAAGCTTTCTTT.

The rearrangement uses TRBV27 and TRBJ2-5, with a weak D call TRBD1 (6 bases). Trimming stripped 3 bases from V and 4 bases from J, with 15 bases between. Germline V gives CDR1 MNHEY, CDR2 SMNVEV (reference sequence). The CDR3 loop spans 15 amino acids. For the CDR3, the DNA is TGTGCCAGCAGTTTCAGCAGGGGCCAGCGAGAGACCCAGTACTTC. As protein: CASSFSRGQRETQYF.

Points on this clone: One junction end does not reproduce the germline sequence, and a read error may be involved. The J gene is TRBJ1-1, the V gene TRBV5-6; D unclear. Germline CDR1 reads SGHDT; CDR2 reads YYEEEE. This CDR3 region has 11 residues. The CDR3 DNA is TGTGCCAGCAGCTTCCGGACTGACGCTTTCTTT. Amino acid sequence: CASSFRTDAFF.

This chain links TRBV19 with TRBJ2-7; possible D gene TRBD1, 5 bases. CDR1 is LNHDA, CDR2 SQIVND, per germline (reference sequence). V shed 4 bases and J shed 6 bases, with 13 bases lying between them. The length of the CDR3 is 13 residues. CDR3 bases: TGTGCCAGTAGTACTGCAGGGTCTTTCGAGCAGTACTTC. Amino acid sequence: CASSTAGSFEQYF.

This chain uses TRBV25-1 with TRBJ2-1, with D perhaps matching TRBD2 (5 bases). Per germline, CDR1 MGHDK and CDR2 SYGVNS. Trimming cost V 2 bases and J 0 bases, with 11 bases left between them. This CDR3 comprises 16 residues. The CDR3 sequence is CASSEPDWSSYNEQFF. The CDR3 DNA follows: TGTGCCAGCAGTGAACCGGACTGGAGCTCCTACAATGAGCAGTTCTTC.

The table lists this clone with a few counts. The rearrangement links TRBV19 to TRBJ1-2, with D possibly TRBD1 on 5 matching bases. CDR1 is LNHDA, CDR2 SQIVND, per germline (reference sequence). The CDR3 contains 14 residues. V was trimmed by 3 bases and J by 2 bases, leaving 10 bases between them. CDR3 DNA: TGTGCCAGTAGTATTCAGGGAAAGAACTATGGCTACACCTTC. Translated: CASSIQGKNYGYTF.

The rearrangement joins TRBV4-2 to TRBJ1-5; D uncertain. This CDR3 contains 16 residues. The germline V and J ends were trimmed by 0 bases and 1 base, with 10 bases remaining between them. Germline assignment: CDR1 LGHNA and CDR2 YNFKEQ. In DNA form, the CDR3 reads TGTGCCAGCAGCCAAGACGGAATACAGAGCAATCAGCCCCAGCATTTT. Protein sequence: CASSQDGIQSNQPQHF.

The chain has TRBV9 and TRBJ2-1; 7 bases line up with TRBD2. Germline V lookup: CDR1 SGDLS, CDR2 YYNGEE. V dropped 0 bases and J dropped 8; count of bases not matched to a gene: 17. This CDR3 comprises 18 residues. The CDR3 bases are TGTGCCAGCAGCGTAGGCCCTGGGGGGAGCGGGATCCCCTATGAGCAGTTCTTC. Translating it yields CASSVGPGGSGIPYEQFF.

This clone was counted only a few times. The sample holds other DNA sequences that translate to the same CDR3. The J gene is TRBJ2-3, the V gene TRBV4-2; D gene uncertain. Germline CDR1 reads LGHNA; CDR2 reads YNFKEQ. There are 12 residues in the CDR3. The V gene lost 4 bases and the J gene lost 6 bases, with 8 bases spanning the gap. The CDR3 sequence is CASSPSGDTQYF. For the CDR3, the DNA is TGTGCCAGCAGCCCCTCCGGGGATACGCAGTATTTT.

Comment on this clone: This specimen includes other DNA sequences encoding the same CDR3. V usage is TRBV6-5 and J usage is TRBJ1-2; 9 bases line up with TRBD1. CDR1 MNHEY and CDR2 SVGAGI come from the germline V gene. Trimming removed 0 bases from V and 5 bases from J; junction bases left unmatched: 7. The CDR3 length is 16 residues. The CDR3, as DNA: TGTGCCAGCAGTTACTCCAAGACAGGGGGAGGGTATGGCTACACCTTC. This sequence encodes CASSYSKTGGGYGYTF.

V gene TRBV29-1 combines with J gene TRBJ1-2; maybe TRBD1 (6 bases). Germline V gene lookup returns CDR1 SQVTM and CDR2 ANQGSEA. V lost 5 bases, J lost 1 base, and 8 bases lay in between. This CDR3 has 12 residues. The CDR3 DNA sequence: TGCAGCGTTATGGACAGTAACTATGGCTACACCTTC. Amino acids: CSVMDSNYGYTF.

V usage is TRBV6-6 and J usage is TRBJ1-5; D is possibly TRBD1 (6 bases). The CDR3 has 15 amino acids. The V and J ends lost 6 bases and 3 bases respectively, with 15 bases between them. Germline assignment: CDR1 MNHNY and CDR2 SVGAGI (reference sequence). CDR3 sequence reads: CASRQGQYSNQPQHF. The DNA for the CDR3 is TGTGCCAGCAGACAAGGACAGTATTCCAATCAGCCCCAGCATTTT.

This clone was picked up a small number of times. Its ends do not fully match the called genes, so a read error is possible. This chain connects TRBV5-6 to TRBJ2-4; D is perhaps TRBD2 (5 bases). This CDR3 is 13 amino acids long. CDR1 is SGHDT, CDR2 YYEEEE, per germline. CDR3 region: CAGSAPDGGIQYF. CDR3 DNA sequence: TGTGCCGGCAGCGCCCCTGACGGAGGCATTCAGTACTTC.

Turning to this clone: One end of the junction is discordant with germline, which a read error may explain. The V and J genes are TRBV28 and TRBJ1-1; perhaps TRBD1 as D (6 bases). The CDR3 covers 14 residues. Germline lookup yields CDR1 MDHEN and CDR2 SYDVKM. CDR3 coding DNA: TGTGCCGGCAGTTTATTGTCAGGGGTAACTGAAGCTTTCTTT. Its protein is CAGSLLSGVTEAFF.

The rearrangement joins TRBV28 to TRBJ1-4; 7 nucleotides line up with TRBD1. CDR1 MDHEN and CDR2 SYDVKM come from the germline V gene. This CDR3 region has 17 residues. After removal of 5 bases from V and 4 bases from J, the junction contained 13 bases not matched to a gene. The CDR3, as DNA: TGTGCCAGCAGTGACCCGTTCGAGGGGGCCTTTAATGAAAAACTGTTTTTT. Its protein product is CASSDPFEGAFNEKLFF.

The gene calls are TRBV27 and TRBJ2-1; TRBD2 might be the D (5 bases). V gave up 2 bases and J gave up 9 bases, with 8 bases separating them. This CDR3 comprises 12 residues. Germline loops: CDR1 MNHEY, CDR2 SMNVEV (reference sequence). CDR3 loop: CASSLVGGEQFF. Written as DNA, the CDR3 is TGTGCCAGCAGTTTAGTTGGAGGTGAGCAGTTCTTC.

The chain joins TRBV28 to TRBJ2-7, with TRBD2 matching over 13 bases. CDR1 and CDR2 from the germline V gene are MDHEN and SYDVKM. This CDR3 is built from 16 residues. The junction had 16 bases not matched to a gene; V was cut back by 5 bases and J by 12 bases. CDR3 nucleotide sequence: TGTGCCAGCAGTGCAAGAGAAGGACTAGCGGGAGTGGGAGGGTACTTC. This translates into CASSAREGLAGVGGYF.